This T cell receptor (beta chain) originates from a study of vaccination and CD4 T cells after COVID-19. About the study: Participants were administered two doses of either the BNT162b2 or the mRNA-1273 vaccine. Researchers treated control cultures with a CEFX pool, an HIV-1 Nef pool, or no peptide.

The germline V gene has CDR1 MNHNS and CDR2 SASEGT. V dropped 6 bases and J dropped 0; count of bases not matched to a gene: 12. This CDR3 contains 17 residues. In the case of this clonotype: Antigen unknown.

Findings and caveats of the study: In median terms, SARS-CoV-2-reactive clonotypes went from about 20 to 38, a nonsignificant rise.

An Oncomine TCR Beta short-read assay was used to sequence the DNA from cultured CD4+ T cells. TCRdb itself ran the PCR reads through MiXCR, one entry per CDR3 protein. Among 4,000 to 5,500 distinct CDR3 sequences listed, 60% were seen once. Documented treatment: approximately nine-day PBMC culture with coronavirus spike peptide pools or control peptides (ViraFEST assay). Unexposed donor CD4+ T cells predated the COVID-19 pandemic, collected 2011-2018. Expanded clonotypes were found by TCR sequencing after peptide-pool stimulation (ViraFEST). This clonotype originated in a human donor in good health. V usage is TRBV6-1 and J usage is TRBJ2-3; 7 positions agree with TRBD2. The sample comprised CD4+ T cells from blood, cultured in vitro. CDR3 DNA sequence: TGTGCCAGCAGCGACCGGCCGGGAGCGGGGAGCACAGATACGCAGTATTTT. Protein product: CASSDRPGAGSTDTQYF.